This T cell receptor (beta chain) was identified in a study of cytomegalovirus exposure and HLA in healthy donors. PCR used 60 Vbeta primers and 13 Jbeta primers. TCRdb's table, derived via immunoSEQ multiplex PCR, lists solely in-frame clones and lacks some. The top ten clones hold approximately 4.4% of a sample with 150,000 to 200,000 clones, around 81% of them seen once. Material for sequencing was PBMCs. The TCR was taken from a woman younger than 30 in good health and CMV-seropositive.

The chain's CDR3 is CAISARGIYEQYF. The CDR3 nucleotides are TGTGCCATCAGTGCAAGGGGAATTTACGAGCAGTACTTC. This chain links TRBV10-3 with TRBJ2-7, with D tentatively TRBD1 (5 bases). CDR3 size: 13 residues. Germline CDR1 is ENHRY and CDR2 is SYGVKD. V gave up 4 bases and J gave up 4 bases, with 11 bases separating them.